This passage covers 9 T cell receptor beta chains from one sample sequenced in a study of CD8 T cells in Susac syndrome. Reverse transcription of roughly 0.5 to 1 ug RNA was performed with random hexamers. In TCRdb, the immunoSEQ multiplex PCR reads were re-called with MiXCR into one record per CDR3 protein. The sample yields some 260,000 distinct CDR3 sequences, around 93% seen once. The source material was CD4+ T cells from PBMCs. The origin of the receptors is a human donor with multiple sclerosis.

The chain is built from TRBV28 and TRBJ1-2; 11 bases map to TRBD1. Looked up from germline, CDR1 is MDHEN and CDR2 is SYDVKM. V was pared by 5 bases and J by 6 bases, with 8 bases of the junction left unmatched. The CDR3 loop spans 15 amino acids. The CDR3 reads CASSLLWDRGNGYTF. CDR3 nucleotide sequence: TGTGCCAGCAGTCTACTCTGGGACAGGGGGAATGGCTACACCTTC.

The J gene is TRBJ2-1, the V gene TRBV20-1; D gene ambiguous. CDR3 length: 15 amino acids. Per germline, CDR1 DFQATT and CDR2 SNEGSKA (reference sequence). Trimming left V 2 bases short and J 0 bases short, with 11 bases between. The DNA for the CDR3 is TGCAGTGCTAGAATCGGGTCCACCTCCTACAATGAGCAGTTCTTC. As protein: CSARIGSTSYNEQFF.

This rearrangement joins TRBV7-9 to TRBJ2-1; no firm D call. The CDR3 has 14 amino acids. Trimming removed 3 bases from V and 5 bases from J, with 11 bases in between. Per the germline V gene, CDR1 is SEHNR and CDR2 is FQNEAQ (reference sequence). CDR3 nucleotides: TGTGCCAGCAGCTTTTTGATCCCGAACAATGAGCAGTTCTTC. Translating it yields CASSFLIPNNEQFF.

The gene calls are TRBV4-2 and TRBJ1-1, with D possibly TRBD1 on 6 matching bases. Between the trimmed V and J ends, which lost 7 bases and 7 bases, there was a span of 16 bases. Germline values: CDR1 LGHNA, CDR2 YNFKEQ. The CDR3 consists of 13 residues. CDR3 in DNA: TGTGCCAGCACCCTAGTTGGGGGCGATGAAGCTTTCTTT. Residues: CASTLVGGDEAFF.

The chain is built from TRBV20-1 and TRBJ2-6, with D possibly TRBD2 on 6 matching bases. The V end lost 3 bases, the J end lost 1 base, and 10 bases lay between the germline ends. CDR1 is DFQATT, CDR2 SNEGSKA, per germline (reference sequence). The CDR3 has 15 residues. The CDR3 DNA reads as TGCAGTGCTAGCGGCGGGGCATCTGGGGCCAACGTCCTGACTTTC. It is translated as CSASGGASGANVLTF.

This chain links TRBV30 with TRBJ1-4; 7 bases line up with TRBD1. Losses at the gene ends were 1 base for V and 8 bases for J; bases not matched to a gene: 13. This CDR3 has 16 amino acids. Germline CDR1 reads GTSNPN; CDR2 reads SVGIG (reference sequence). DNA of the CDR3: TGTGCCTGGAGTGGCCTCGGACAGGCTGAGGGAGAAAAACTGTTTTTT. Its translation: CAWSGLGQAEGEKLFF.

The chain has TRBV2 and TRBJ1-1; D unclear. Trimming removed 1 base at V and 8 bases at J, with 14 bases between. The CDR3 length is 14 residues. The germline gives CDR1 SNHLY, CDR2 FYNNEI. CDR3: CASSEDGPALEAFF. The CDR3 DNA follows: TGTGCCAGCAGTGAAGACGGGCCGGCCCTCGAAGCTTTCTTT. The complete variable domain, with remaining parts taken from reference TRBV2 and TRBJ1-1, reads EPEVTQTPSHQVTQMGQEVILRCVPISNHLYFYWYRQILGQKVEFLVSFYNNEISEKSEIFDDQFSVERPDGSNFTLKIRSTKLEDSAMYFCASSEDGPALEAFFGQGTRLTVV.

This rearrangement joins TRBV4-1 to TRBJ1-1, with 10 positions matching TRBD1. V shed 4 bases and J 5 bases; nucleotides not matched to a gene: 7. The CDR3 consists of 15 residues. Germline lookup yields CDR1 MGHRA and CDR2 YSYEKL. The CDR3 nucleotides are TGCGCCAGCAGCCCCCGGGGACAGGGGATAACTGAAGCTTTCTTT. Its translation: CASSPRGQGITEAFF.

V and J are TRBV20-1 and TRBJ1-1, with D unclear. The germline V gene has CDR1 DFQATT and CDR2 SNEGSKA (reference sequence). This CDR3 is built from 15 residues. The germline V and J ends were trimmed by 0 bases and 7 bases, with 18 bases remaining between them. The CDR3, as DNA: TGCAGTGCTAGAGATACGATTTGGGGAGTCAATGAAGCTTTCTTT. Its protein product is CSARDTIWGVNEAFF.